The sequence of this T cell receptor beta chain was determined in a study of CD4+ T cells in melanoma. Whole-study findings and limits: A reported correlation linked neoantigen-specific CD4+ T cells to CD8+, macrophage and B cell function. Diverse differentiation states were reported for melanoma neoantigen-specific CD4+ T cells.

Concerning this clone itself: What it binds is not known.

The repertoire was sequenced with immunoSEQ multiplex PCR; TCRdb's copy has only in-frame clones and lacks some. The repertoire holds around 100,000 clones, over 80% seen once, with roughly 3.1% in the top ten. This CDR3 contains 16 residues. Unmatched junction bases numbered 12, after V lost 6 bases and J lost 6 bases. In germline, CDR1 is SGHTA, CDR2 FQGNSA. The chain links TRBV7-2 to TRBJ2-1; TRBD2 agrees at 9 bases. The receptor was derived from a human donor with melanoma. The sample consisted of peripheral blood. CDR3 protein: CASRPASGTSPNEQFF. The CDR3 DNA sequence: TGTGCCAGCAGGCCAGCCTCCGGGACTAGCCCCAATGAGCAGTTCTTC.